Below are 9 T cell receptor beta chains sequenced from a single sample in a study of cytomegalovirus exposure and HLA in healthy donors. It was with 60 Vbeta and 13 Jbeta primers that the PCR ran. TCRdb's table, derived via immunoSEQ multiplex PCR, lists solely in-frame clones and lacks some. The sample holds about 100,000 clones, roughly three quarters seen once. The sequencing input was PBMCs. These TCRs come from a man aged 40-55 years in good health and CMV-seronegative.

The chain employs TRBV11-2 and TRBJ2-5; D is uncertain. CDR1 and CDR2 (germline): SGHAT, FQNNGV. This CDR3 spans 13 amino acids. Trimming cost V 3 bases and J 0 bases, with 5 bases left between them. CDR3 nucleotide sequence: TGTGCCAGCAGCTTCGACAACCAAGAGACCCAGTACTTC. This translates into CASSFDNQETQYF.

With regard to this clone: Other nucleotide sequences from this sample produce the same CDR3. The CDR3 sequence is CASSIPPVYGYTF. In DNA form, the CDR3 reads TGTGCCAGTAGTATCCCTCCGGTCTATGGCTACACCTTC. The chain joins TRBV19 to TRBJ1-2; D call uncertain. V lost 3 bases and J lost 4, with 9 bases in between. Per the germline V gene, CDR1 is LNHDA and CDR2 is SQIVND (reference sequence). This CDR3 spans 13 amino acids.

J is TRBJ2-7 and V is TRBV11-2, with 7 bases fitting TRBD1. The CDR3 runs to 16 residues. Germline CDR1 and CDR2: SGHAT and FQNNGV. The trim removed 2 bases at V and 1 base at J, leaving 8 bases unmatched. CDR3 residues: CASSLREGGKSYEQYV. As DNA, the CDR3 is TGTGCCAGCAGCTTACGAGAAGGGGGCAAATCCTACGAGCAGTACGTC.

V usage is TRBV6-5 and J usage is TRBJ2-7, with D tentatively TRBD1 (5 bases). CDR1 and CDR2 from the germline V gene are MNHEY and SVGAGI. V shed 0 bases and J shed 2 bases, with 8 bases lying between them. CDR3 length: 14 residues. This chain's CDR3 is CASSYSMGPYEQYV. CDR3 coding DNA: TGTGCCAGCAGTTACTCGATGGGGCCCTACGAGCAGTACGTC.

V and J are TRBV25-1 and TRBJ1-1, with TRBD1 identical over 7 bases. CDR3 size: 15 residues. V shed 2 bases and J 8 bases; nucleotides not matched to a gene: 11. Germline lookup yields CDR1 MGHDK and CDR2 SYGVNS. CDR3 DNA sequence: TGTGCCAGCAGTGAAAGGGGACAGCTAAACAAAGAAGCTTTCTTT. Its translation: CASSERGQLNKEAFF.

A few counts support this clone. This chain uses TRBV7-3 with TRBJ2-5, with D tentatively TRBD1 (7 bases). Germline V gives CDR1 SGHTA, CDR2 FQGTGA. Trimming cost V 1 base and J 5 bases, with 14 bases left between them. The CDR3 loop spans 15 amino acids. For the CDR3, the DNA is TGTGCCAGCAGCTTAAGAGGAGGGGGCGCGGAGACCCAGTACTTC. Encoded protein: CASSLRGGGAETQYF.

The CDR3 DNA follows: TGTGCCACCAGCGGCCGACTCCTTAGAACAGATACGCAGTATTTT. This encodes CATSGRLLRTDTQYF. V usage is TRBV15 and J usage is TRBJ2-3; D call uncertain. Per the germline V gene, CDR1 is LNHNV and CDR2 is YYDKDF (reference sequence). The CDR3 spans 15 residues. V was shortened by 5 bases and J by 3 bases, with 15 bases between the two germline ends.

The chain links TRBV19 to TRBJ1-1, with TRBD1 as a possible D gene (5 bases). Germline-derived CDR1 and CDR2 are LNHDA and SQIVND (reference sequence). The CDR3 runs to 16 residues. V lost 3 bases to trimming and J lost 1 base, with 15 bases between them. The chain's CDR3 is CASSIRVARSNTEAFF. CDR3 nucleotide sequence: TGTGCCAGTAGTATCAGGGTGGCCCGTTCGAACACTGAAGCTTTCTTT. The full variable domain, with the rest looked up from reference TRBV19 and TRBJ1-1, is DGGITQSPKYLFRKEGQNVTLSCEQNLNHDAMYWYRQDPGQGLRLIYYSQIVNDFQKGDIAEGYSVSREKKESFPLTVTSAQKNPTAFYLCASSIRVARSNTEAFFGQGTRLTVV.

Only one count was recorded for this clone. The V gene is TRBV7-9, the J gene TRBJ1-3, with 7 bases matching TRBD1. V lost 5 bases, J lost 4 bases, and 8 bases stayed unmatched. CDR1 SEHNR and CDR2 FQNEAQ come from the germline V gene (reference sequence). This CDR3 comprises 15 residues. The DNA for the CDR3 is TGTGCCAGCAGCAGGGAGACAGGGAGAGGAAACACCATATATTTT. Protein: CASSRETGRGNTIYF.